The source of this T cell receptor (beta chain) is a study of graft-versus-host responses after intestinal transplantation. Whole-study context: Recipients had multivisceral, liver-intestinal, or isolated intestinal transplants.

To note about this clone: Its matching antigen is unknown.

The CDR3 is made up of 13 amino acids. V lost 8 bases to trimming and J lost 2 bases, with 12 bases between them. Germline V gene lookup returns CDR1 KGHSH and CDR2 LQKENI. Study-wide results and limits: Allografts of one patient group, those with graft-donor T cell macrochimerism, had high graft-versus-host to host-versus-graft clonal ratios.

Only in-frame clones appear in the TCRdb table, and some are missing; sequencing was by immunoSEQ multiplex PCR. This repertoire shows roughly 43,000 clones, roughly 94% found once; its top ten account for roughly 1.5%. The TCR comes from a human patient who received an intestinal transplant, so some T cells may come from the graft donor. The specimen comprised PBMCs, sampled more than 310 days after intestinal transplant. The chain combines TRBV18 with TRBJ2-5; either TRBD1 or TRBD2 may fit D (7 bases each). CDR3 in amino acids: CASAGDRQETQYF. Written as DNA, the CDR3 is TGTGCCAGCGCGGGGGACAGACAAGAGACCCAGTACTTC.